The 16 T cell receptor beta chains listed next were all sequenced from one sample in a study of control samples from healthy donors and cancer patients (dated by TCRdb to 2020 to 2022). Libraries were made using the immunoSEQ multiplex PCR assay. TCRdb took this table from immuneACCESS and kept in-frame rearrangements with V and J called. Such tables lack part of the clones; where checked against another copy, unresolved V genes explain under half of the gap, and the rest is unexplained. Recorded for this sample are approximately 90,000 clones; around 85% of them occurred a single time. The top ten hold over 30% of the sample. The sample taken for sequencing was PBMCs. All receptors come from a man aged 65 to 79 with lung cancer.

The chain employs TRBV4-1 and TRBJ1-4; D remains unclear. Germline CDR1 and CDR2: MGHRA and YSYEKL. V lost 6 bases to trimming and J lost 0 bases, with 11 bases between them. The CDR3 is made up of 15 amino acids. The CDR3 loop is CASRRTWATNEKLFF. The CDR3 DNA follows: TGCGCCAGCAGAAGAACTTGGGCAACTAATGAAAAACTGTTTTTT.

The chain joins TRBV19 to TRBJ1-6, with 9 bases lining up with TRBD1. The germline V gene encodes CDR1 LNHDA and CDR2 SQIVND (reference sequence). The CDR3 loop spans 16 amino acids. The V segment lost 3 bases and the J segment 9 bases; nucleotides outside the gene matches: 9. In nucleotides, the CDR3 is TGTGCCAGTAGTATGGTGGAGGACAGGGGACTTTCACCCCTCCACTTT. Its translation: CASSMVEDRGLSPLHF.

The CDR3 nucleotides are TGTGCCAGCAGCCGGGTTGGAGAGCTCACCGGGGAGCTGTTTTTT. This gives the protein CASSRVGELTGELFF. The chain employs TRBV7-6 and TRBJ2-2; D gene ambiguous. The CDR3 consists of 15 residues. Trimming took 5 bases from V and 4 from J, leaving 14 bases between them. Germline CDR1 is SGHVS and CDR2 is FNYEAQ.

A single count supports this clone. V is TRBV21-1 and J is TRBJ1-4. TRBV21-1 is a known pseudogene. This CDR3 is built from 12 residues. The CDR3 loop reads CASTGFYEKLFF. The DNA for the CDR3 is TGTGCCAGCACCGGCTTTTATGAAAAACTGTTTTTT.

V gene TRBV24-1 combines with J gene TRBJ2-7, with D unresolved. The V gene's germline CDR1 is KGHDR and CDR2 SFDVKD. V gave up 5 bases and J gave up 8 bases, with 12 bases separating them. CDR3 length: 12 amino acids. The CDR3 loop is CATSVPMGKQYF. The DNA of the CDR3 is TGTGCCACCAGTGTTCCGATGGGTAAGCAGTACTTC.

This clone has just a few counts. V and J are TRBV4-2 and TRBJ2-6; TRBD1 is a possible D gene (6 bases). Germline V gene data show CDR1 as LGHNA and CDR2 as YNFKEQ. This CDR3 contains 18 residues. V gave up 4 bases and J gave up 2 bases, with 18 bases separating them. The CDR3 nucleotides are TGTGCCAGCAGCCCAGGGCTACAGGGTCTCGCTGGGGCCAACGTCCTGACTTTC. Its protein product is CASSPGLQGLAGANVLTF.

The chain is built from TRBV5-6 and TRBJ2-3, with a tentative D call TRBD2 (6 bases). The CDR3 is 15 amino acids. The V gene lost 4 bases and the J gene lost 0 bases, with 12 bases spanning the gap. CDR1 SGHDT and CDR2 YYEEEE come from the germline V gene. This CDR3 reads CASSPGGLSTDTQYF. DNA of the CDR3: TGTGCCAGCAGCCCGGGTGGACTAAGCACAGATACGCAGTATTTT.

This clone appeared a few times. V is TRBV27 and J is TRBJ2-3; no clear D gene. This CDR3 contains 11 residues. In germline, CDR1 is MNHEY, CDR2 SMNVEV (reference sequence). Deletions cut 5 bases from V and 3 bases from J, with 3 bases between. CDR3 amino acids: CASSTTDTQYF. The CDR3 nucleotides read TGTGCCAGCAGTACGACAGATACGCAGTATTTT.

V usage is TRBV7-8 and J usage is TRBJ1-5; D is possibly TRBD1 (6 bases). CDR3 length: 16 residues. The germline gives CDR1 SGHVS, CDR2 FQNEAQ. The germline V and J ends were trimmed by 1 base and 5 bases, with 15 bases remaining between them. Here the CDR3 reads CASSLGFGGGDQPQHF. CDR3 nucleotide sequence: TGTGCCAGCAGCTTAGGTTTCGGGGGCGGGGATCAGCCCCAGCATTTT.

The sample holds many counts of this clone. V gene TRBV19 combines with J gene TRBJ2-1; 7 positions match TRBD1. Trimming removed 10 bases from V and 6 bases from J; junction bases left unmatched: 12. The CDR3 contains 14 residues. From germline, CDR1 is LNHDA and CDR2 SQIVND (reference sequence). CDR3 sequence reads: CATRGQVGINEQFF. CDR3 sequence (DNA): TGTGCCACTAGAGGACAGGTTGGGATCAATGAGCAGTTCTTC.

This clone has just one count. The chain carries TRBV27 and TRBJ1-1; tentatively, D is TRBD1 (5 bases). V dropped 1 base and J dropped 1 base, with 10 bases sitting between them. The CDR3 covers 15 residues. Germline assignment: CDR1 MNHEY and CDR2 SMNVEV (reference sequence). CDR3 sequence (DNA): TGTGCCAGCAGTTTATGGGGGTCGAGGAACACTGAAGCTTTCTTT. Translation gives CASSLWGSRNTEAFF.

The chain uses TRBV20-1 and TRBJ2-5; the match to TRBD2 covers 8 bases. Per germline, CDR1 DFQATT and CDR2 SNEGSKA (reference sequence). The ends lost 3 bases at V and 5 bases at J; junction bases unmatched: 5. The CDR3 has 13 residues. The CDR3 loop reads CSASSGGGETQYF. CDR3 nucleotides: TGCAGTGCTAGTTCGGGCGGGGGGGAGACCCAGTACTTC.

CDR3 nucleotides: TGTGCCAATTCAGTCGATAATGAGCAGTTCTTC. Protein: CANSVDNEQFF. The V and J genes are TRBV12-3 or TRBV12-4 and TRBJ2-1; D is ambiguous. The CDR3 length is 11 residues. V gave up 10 bases and J gave up 7 bases, with 11 bases separating them.

This chain links TRBV6-6 with TRBJ1-5; D is unclear. The CDR3 runs 15 residues. V was clipped by 3 bases and J by 0 bases, with 9 bases between them. Germline assignment: CDR1 MNHNY and CDR2 SVGAGI (reference sequence). CDR3 nucleotides: TGTGCCAGCAGTTATAACCCATATAGCAATCAGCCCCAGCATTTT. This translates into CASSYNPYSNQPQHF.

The V gene is TRBV11-2, the J gene TRBJ2-1; D not resolved. Germline CDR1 is SGHAT and CDR2 is FQNNGV. This CDR3 has 12 residues. V shed 7 bases and J shed 6 bases, with 10 bases lying between them. As DNA, the CDR3 is TGTGCCAGCAATCCGGGCCCCAATGAGCAGTTCTTC. It specifies CASNPGPNEQFF.

This chain joins TRBV19 and TRBJ1-2; tentative D call: TRBD1 (5 bases). Germline V gives CDR1 LNHDA, CDR2 SQIVND (reference sequence). There are 16 residues in the CDR3. With 8 bases removed from V and 1 base from J, the gap between germline ends came to 20 bases. In DNA, the CDR3 is TGTGCCAGTGCGTCGATCGACAGAATCTATAACTATGGCTACACCTTC. Its translation: CASASIDRIYNYGYTF. Variable domain in full (rest from reference TRBV19 and TRBJ1-2): DGGITQSPKYLFRKEGQNVTLSCEQNLNHDAMYWYRQDPGQGLRLIYYSQIVNDFQKGDIAEGYSVSREKKESFPLTVTSAQKNPTAFYLCASASIDRIYNYGYTFGSGTRLTVV.